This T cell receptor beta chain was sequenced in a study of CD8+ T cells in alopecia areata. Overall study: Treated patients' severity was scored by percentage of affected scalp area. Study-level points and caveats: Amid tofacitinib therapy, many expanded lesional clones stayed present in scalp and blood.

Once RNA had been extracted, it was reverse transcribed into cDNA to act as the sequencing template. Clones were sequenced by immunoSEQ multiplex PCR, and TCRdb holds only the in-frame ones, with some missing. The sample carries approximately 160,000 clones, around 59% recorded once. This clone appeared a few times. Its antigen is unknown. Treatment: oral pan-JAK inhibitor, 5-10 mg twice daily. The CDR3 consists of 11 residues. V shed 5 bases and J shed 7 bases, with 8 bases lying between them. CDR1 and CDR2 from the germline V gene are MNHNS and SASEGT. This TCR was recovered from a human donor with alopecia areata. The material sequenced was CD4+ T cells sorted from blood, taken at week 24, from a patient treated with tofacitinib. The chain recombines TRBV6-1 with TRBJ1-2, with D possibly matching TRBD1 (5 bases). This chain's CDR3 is CASSWGRGYTF. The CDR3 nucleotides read TGTGCCAGCAGTTGGGGCCGTGGCTACACCTTC.